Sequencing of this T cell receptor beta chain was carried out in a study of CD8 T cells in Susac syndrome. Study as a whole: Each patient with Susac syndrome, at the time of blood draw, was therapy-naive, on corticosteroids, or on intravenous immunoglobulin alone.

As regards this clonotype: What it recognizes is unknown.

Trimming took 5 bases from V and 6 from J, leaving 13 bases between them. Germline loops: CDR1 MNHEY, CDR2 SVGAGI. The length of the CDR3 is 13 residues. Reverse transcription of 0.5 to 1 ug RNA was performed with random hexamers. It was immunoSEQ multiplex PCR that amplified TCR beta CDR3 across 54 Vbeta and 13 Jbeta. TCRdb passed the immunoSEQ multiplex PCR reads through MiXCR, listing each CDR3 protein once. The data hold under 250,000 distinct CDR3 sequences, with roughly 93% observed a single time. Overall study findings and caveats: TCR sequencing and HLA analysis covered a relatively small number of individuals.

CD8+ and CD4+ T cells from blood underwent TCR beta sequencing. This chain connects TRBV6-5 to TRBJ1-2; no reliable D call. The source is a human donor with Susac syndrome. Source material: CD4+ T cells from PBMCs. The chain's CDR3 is CASSHEGRHGYTF. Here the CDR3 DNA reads TGTGCCAGCAGTCACGAAGGGCGTCATGGCTACACCTTC.